This is a list of T cell receptor beta chains from one sample in a study of T and B cells in COVID-19 patients. TCRdb re-called the multiplex PCR reads with MiXCR, one entry per CDR3 protein. The sample holds around 25,000 distinct CDR3 sequences, approximately 30% seen once. Input material: blood. The receptors were gathered from a human donor who had recovered from COVID-19. The CDR3 runs from the conserved cysteine through the conserved F or W. Fields, in order: V gene, D gene, clone size, J gene, CDR3 protein, CDR3 DNA. A D gene is named only where the DNA matches it firmly. Clone size is shown for a subset of rows, as once, few, many or a class of expanded clone.

TRBV12-3/TRBV12-4	NA	few	TRBJ1-6	CASSFGGDGNSPLHF	TGTGCCAGCAGTTTTGGGGGAGACGGTAATTCACCCCTCCACTTT
TRBV29-1	TRBD1	medium-sized	TRBJ1-2	CSADRGDGGYTF	TGCAGCGCTGACAGGGGCGATGGTGGCTACACCTTC
TRBV19	NA	many	TRBJ2-3	CASQRREATDTQYF	TGTGCCAGTCAAAGAAGGGAAGCCACAGATACGCAGTATTTT
TRBV15	TRBD1	NA	TRBJ2-7	CATSSPGQGAYEQYF	TGTGCCACCAGCAGTCCGGGACAGGGGGCATACGAGCAGTACTTC
TRBV5-6	NA	few	TRBJ2-3	CASSARPRKRTDTQYF	TGTGCCAGCAGCGCCAGACCCAGAAAACGCACAGATACGCAGTATTTT
TRBV6-2/TRBV6-3	TRBD1	NA	TRBJ1-2	CASSYSPDRGHGYTF	TGTGCCAGCAGTTACTCTCCGGACAGGGGGCATGGCTACACCTTC
TRBV27	NA	many	TRBJ2-7	CASSFRQTYEQYF	TGTGCCAGCAGTTTCCGACAGACCTACGAGCAGTACTTC
TRBV27	NA	NA	TRBJ1-1	CASSLQGRTEAFF	TGTGCCAGCAGTTTGCAGGGGCGCACTGAAGCTTTCTTT
TRBV6-5	NA	NA	TRBJ2-7	CASSSQFAYEQYF	TGTGCCAGCAGTTCCCAATTTGCCTACGAGCAGTACTTC
TRBV14	TRBD1	few	TRBJ2-2	CASSLLRQGVGTGELFF	TGTGCCAGCAGCCTCCTCAGACAGGGCGTTGGCACCGGGGAGCTGTTTTTT
TRBV15	NA	medium-sized	TRBJ2-1	CATSRDSQAYNEQFF	TGTGCCACCAGCAGAGATAGCCAGGCTTACAATGAGCAGTTCTTC
TRBV6-2/TRBV6-3	NA	few	TRBJ1-5	CASSTQGINNQPQHF	TGTGCCAGCAGTACCCAGGGGATCAACAATCAGCCCCAGCATTTT
TRBV12-3/TRBV12-4	NA	few	TRBJ1-5	CASSLAMTGDQPQHF	TGTGCCAGCAGTTTAGCAATGACAGGTGATCAGCCCCAGCATTTT
TRBV11-1	NA	medium-sized	TRBJ2-3	CASSLGTGTDTQYF	TGTGCCAGCAGCTTAGGAACAGGGACAGATACGCAGTATTTT
TRBV6-5	TRBD1	few	TRBJ2-5	CASSFGTGAKTQYF	TGTGCCAGCAGTTTCGGGACAGGGGCGAAGACCCAGTACTTC
TRBV12-3/TRBV12-4	TRBD1	NA	TRBJ2-1	CASSPGQGSLYNEQFF	TGTGCCAGCAGCCCGGGACAGGGTTCCCTCTACAATGAGCAGTTCTTC
TRBV20-1	NA	few	TRBJ2-2	CSASGANTGELFF	TGCAGTGCTTCTGGCGCGAACACCGGGGAGCTGTTTTTT
TRBV29-1	NA	medium-sized	TRBJ2-7	CSVEAGVRLGYEQYF	TGCAGCGTTGAAGCCGGAGTGAGGTTGGGGTACGAGCAGTACTTC
TRBV19	TRBD2	NA	TRBJ2-3	CASSIGRGRTDKQYF	TGTGCCAGTAGTATAGGGCGCGGGAGAACAGATAAGCAGTATTTT
TRBV5-6	TRBD2	NA	TRBJ2-7	CASSPTSGGGYEQYF	TGTGCCAGCAGCCCAACTAGCGGGGGGGGGTACGAGCAGTACTTC
TRBV15	NA	NA	TRBJ2-3	CGTSSRRTDTQNF	TGTGGCACCAGCAGTCGGAGGACAGATACGCAGAATTTT
TRBV7-2	NA	NA	TRBJ2-3	CASSLAGKGTDTQYF	TGTGCCAGCAGCTTAGCGGGGAAAGGCACAGATACGCAGTATTTT
TRBV18	NA	medium-sized	TRBJ2-3	CASSPPGQHTQYF	TGTGCCAGCTCACCACCAGGGCAGCATACGCAGTATTTT
TRBV15	NA	NA	TRBJ1-2	CATSRDDVGYTF	TGTGCCACCAGCAGAGATGACGTTGGCTACACCTTC
TRBV20-1	TRBD1	once	TRBJ1-6	CSALTGALSPLHF	TGCAGTGCCTTGACAGGGGCCTTGTCACCCCTCCACTTT
TRBV7-2	NA	NA	TRBJ2-5	CASSLGGGRGQETQYF	TGTGCCAGCAGCTTAGGTGGGGGCAGGGGACAAGAGACCCAGTACTTC
TRBV4-3	NA	NA	TRBJ1-4	CASSQDGGGKLFF	TGCGCCAGCAGCCAAGATGGAGGGGGAAAACTGTTTTTT
TRBV20-1	TRBD1	NA	TRBJ1-2	CSASTPGTVYGYTF	TGCAGTGCTTCAACACCCGGGACAGTCTATGGCTACACCTTC
TRBV6-1	TRBD1	NA	TRBJ2-2	CASSATGGNTGDLFF	TGTGCCAGCAGTGCGACAGGGGGGAACACCGGGGACCTGTTTTTT
TRBV13	NA	NA	TRBJ1-3	CASSQGGGPGNTIYF	TGTGCCAGCAGCCAAGGGGGAGGGCCTGGAAACACCATATATTTT
TRBV5-6	NA	NA	TRBJ1-5	CASSSSPNQPQHF	TGTGCCAGCAGCTCCTCTCCCAATCAGCCCCAGCATTTT
TRBV7-9	NA	NA	TRBJ2-5	CASSGPRNLQETQYF	TGTGCCAGCAGCGGTCCGAGGAACTTACAAGAGACCCAGTACTTC
TRBV4-2	NA	NA	TRBJ2-3	CASSQDQRGEDTQYF	TGTGCCAGCAGCCAAGATCAGAGGGGGGAGGATACGCAGTATTTT
TRBV6-5	NA	NA	TRBJ1-4	CASSRSTKGTNEKLFF	TGTGCCAGCAGCCGGAGCACGAAGGGAACTAATGAAAAACTGTTTTTT
TRBV15	NA	many	TRBJ2-2	CATSRGDKVGFSGELFF	TGTGCCACCAGCAGAGGGGACAAAGTCGGGTTTTCCGGGGAGCTGTTTTTT
TRBV6-2/TRBV6-3	NA	few	TRBJ2-5	CASSSQETQYF	TGTGCCAGCAGCTCACAAGAGACCCAGTACTTC
TRBV6-5	NA	many	TRBJ2-2	CASGARTGELFF	TGTGCCAGCGGAGCCAGAACCGGGGAGCTGTTTTTT
TRBV7-6	TRBD1	NA	TRBJ1-5	CASSLTGGRNQPQHF	TGTGCCAGCAGCCTCACAGGGGGGCGCAATCAGCCCCAGCATTTT
TRBV10-3	NA	NA	TRBJ1-5	CAISPGQVNQPQHF	TGTGCCATCAGCCCCGGACAAGTAAATCAGCCCCAGCATTTT
TRBV5-1	NA	few	TRBJ2-3	CASSLVQGTDTQYF	TGCGCCAGCAGCTTGGTACAGGGTACAGATACGCAGTATTTT